These T cell receptor beta chains were read from a single sample in a study of cytomegalovirus exposure and HLA in healthy donors. The protocol was immunoSEQ multiplex PCR, while the TCRdb copy is restricted to in-frame clones and leaves out a portion. The sample has 160,000 or so clones; over 75% are singletons. Input material: PBMCs. These TCRs come from a man aged 60 to 75 in good health and CMV-seronegative. Both conserved end residues are trimmed from each CDR3. A D gene is named only where the DNA matches it firmly. Clone size is shown for a subset of rows, as once, few, many or a class of expanded clone.

CDR3aa,d_gene,v_gene,abundance
ASRASGVQETQY,TRBD2,TRBV27,.
ASSSSQGYRGYT,.,TRBV5-1,.
ASGEAGRTDTQY,.,TRBV6-1,.
ASSQDLHGSLTNTEAF,.,TRBV4-2,.
ASSRGGFTTEAF,.,TRBV9,.
ASSSLAGGRETQY,TRBD2,TRBV5-1,.
ASSIQGPNTEAF,TRBD1,TRBV6-6,few
ASSLRGGHETQY,TRBD2,TRBV5-4,.
ASSLALAGDGEQF,TRBD2,TRBV5-1,.
AWRISVSTQY,.,TRBV30,.
ASSHPDRGGTNEKLF,TRBD1,TRBV23-1,.
AWSPGVLQY,.,TRBV30,.
SAGGGAGEGYEQY,.,TRBV29-1,once
ASSLKHSDEQF,.,TRBV18,.
ASSLAVFDYGYT,.,TRBV19,.
ASSFGQAYNSPLH,TRBD1,TRBV5-1,.
ASRLTTGQGETAF,TRBD1,TRBV6-5,.
ASSEGALGYT,.,TRBV6-1,.
ASSNSGTPLEQY,.,TRBV6-5,.
ASRRDILITDTQY,.,TRBV6-5,.
ATSSFQGPQETQY,.,TRBV15,.
ASSVPGQGLPARNQPQH,TRBD1,TRBV9,.
ASSAGQGDEKLF,TRBD1,TRBV2,.
ASSIKPEDSSNTGELF,.,TRBV5-1,.
ASSYTGTLDTGELF,.,TRBV7-3,.
ASRDRGNYGYT,TRBD1,TRBV6-5,.
ASTRQGPSYEQY,TRBD1,TRBV6-5,few
ASSFGRGQGSYEQY,TRBD1,TRBV28,.
ASSYRPDPNYGYT,.,TRBV6-6,.
ASSLRGNEQF,.,TRBV13,.
SVEAGSDEQY,.,TRBV29-1,.
ASSQGTGSGTEAF,TRBD1,TRBV5-1,.
ASSKQGINEKLF,TRBD1,TRBV28,.
ASRLGGGPYQPQH,.,TRBV12-2,.
AISDSPGGTDTQY,TRBD2,TRBV10-3,.
ASSVAGDRDYEQY,TRBD1,TRBV9,.
ASSHSGSAGANVLT,.,TRBV21-1,.
ASSPGRQETQY,.,TRBV18,few
ASSAGQGRSNQPQH,TRBD1,TRBV7-8,once
ASSYQGAADTQY,TRBD1,TRBV28,.
ASSFPRGRNGELF,TRBD2,TRBV5-8,.
ASHLAGAETQY,TRBD2,TRBV6-1,.
ASSLGQGSTEAF,TRBD1,TRBV5-1,.
ASSPRAGVSGDNEQF,TRBD2,TRBV19,.